The clone carrying this TCR beta chain was counted only a few times. What it binds is unknown. This sample was taken from a study of beta chain features in type 1 diabetes. At the level of the study: Sorted cells, 90 million to 120 million in number, were examined across all samples. General observations from the study: Since sequencing was performed on cDNA, cells with high TCR expression could be over-represented. PCR might show a preference for shorter templates, equally across patients and controls.

The whole isolated RNA underwent reverse transcription, so sequencing captured expressed TCRB transcripts. Some clones are missing from TCRdb's copy, which holds only in-frame ones; the method was immunoSEQ multiplex PCR. Altogether about 370,000 clones are present, roughly 16% being singletons, with the ten largest covering approximately 0.019%. V was shortened by 0 bases and J by 3 bases, with 9 bases between the two germline ends. Germline lookup yields CDR1 LGHNA and CDR2 YNFKEQ. There are 14 residues in the CDR3. Blood was drawn once from each donor into heparinised tubes. The draws averaged around 0.12 L.

This clonotype was sampled from a young woman in good health. The chain carries TRBV4-2 and TRBJ2-7, with D uncertain. Sequenced: naive CD4+ T cells from blood. The CDR3 DNA sequence: TGTGCCAGCAGCCAAGATCAGATTTACTACGAGCAGTACTTC. It yields the protein CASSQDQIYYEQYF.